The 14 T cell receptor beta chains below come from one sample, sequenced in a study of identical twins. From the 5' RACE reads, TCRdb called clonotypes with MiXCR, one entry per CDR3 protein. Of 600,000 to 700,000 distinct CDR3 sequences in the sample, 20% to 25% were seen once. The same specimen was also included in a second study, on T cells expressing NK-cell markers.

Sequenced: PBMCs. These receptors all come from a woman aged 18-29 years in good health.

This clonotype was counted only a few times. The chain links TRBV5-1 to TRBJ1-1; 10 bases fit TRBD1. In germline, CDR1 is SGHRS, CDR2 YFSETQ. This CDR3 spans 13 amino acids. Losses at the gene ends were 6 bases for V and 5 bases for J; bases not matched to a gene: 4. The CDR3 protein is CASIGQGGTEAFF. The CDR3, as DNA: TGCGCCAGCATCGGACAGGGGGGGACTGAAGCTTTCTTT. Based on the CDR3 plus reference TRBV5-1 and TRBJ1-1, the full variable domain is KAGVTQTPRYLIKTRGQQVTLSCSPISGHRSVSWYQQTPGQGLQFLFEYFSETQRNKGNFPGRFSGRQFSNSRSEMNVSTLELGDSALYLCASIGQGGTEAFFGQGTRLTVV.

The chain uses TRBV5-8 and TRBJ1-1, with D possibly matching TRBD1 (6 bases). Trimming cost V 0 bases and J 5 bases, with 20 bases left between them. The CDR3 is 17 residues long. CDR1 and CDR2 (germline): SGHTS, YDEGEE. CDR3 residues: CASSLGSDVGGRTEAFF. CDR3 coding DNA: TGTGCCAGCAGCTTGGGGTCCGACGTAGGGGGACGGACTGAAGCTTTCTTT.

This clonotype was picked up many times. CDR3 amino acids: CSVVLVAGLSSYNEQFF. CDR3 coding DNA: TGCAGCGTTGTTCTAGTTGCCGGTTTAAGCTCCTACAATGAGCAGTTCTTC. This chain uses TRBV29-1 with TRBJ2-1; no clear D. CDR1 is SQVTM and CDR2 is ANQGSEA in the germline V gene. CDR3 size: 17 residues. The germline V and J ends were trimmed by 4 bases and 0 bases, with 19 bases remaining between them.

This clonotype was seen repeatedly, ten times or more. The chain carries TRBV5-1 and TRBJ2-2, with D perhaps TRBD2 (5 bases). V lost 0 bases, J lost 6 bases, and 9 bases lay in between. The CDR3 covers 14 residues. Per germline, CDR1 SGHRS and CDR2 YFSETQ. For the CDR3, the DNA is TGCGCCAGCAGCTTGGCTCTGGGAGCCGGGGAGCTGTTTTTT. Amino acids: CASSLALGAGELFF.

The sample holds many counts of this clonotype. The chain carries TRBV20-1 and TRBJ2-1, with 9 bases aligning to TRBD2. V trimming: 6 bases; J trimming: 13 bases; junction bases outside the gene matches: 7. Germline V gives CDR1 DFQATT, CDR2 SNEGSKA (reference sequence). CDR3 size: 11 residues. CDR3 bases: TGCAGTGCCCCGCGAGCGGGAGGACAGTTCTTC. Its protein product is CSAPRAGGQFF.

The chain recombines TRBV12-3 or TRBV12-4 with TRBJ2-1; 7 bases map to TRBD2. V was clipped by 5 bases and J by 12 bases; unmatched bases: 16. The CDR3 runs to 15 residues. In nucleotides, the CDR3 is TGTGCCAGCAGTCTGGGAGGGAAGGACCTGCTGAGGCAGTTCTTC. This gives the protein CASSLGGKDLLRQFF.

This clonotype has a handful of counts. The chain employs TRBV27 and TRBJ2-3, with 8 bases matching TRBD2. Germline V gene sequence: CDR1 MNHEY, CDR2 SMNVEV (reference sequence). Trimming removed 5 bases from V and 5 bases from J; junction bases left unmatched: 9. This CDR3 comprises 15 residues. The CDR3 sequence: CASSVTGGWGDTQYF. CDR3 bases: TGTGCCAGCAGTGTGACGGGGGGGTGGGGAGATACGCAGTATTTT.

In its sample, this clonotype was seen many times. This chain links TRBV12-3 or TRBV12-4 with TRBJ2-5, with 11 bases fitting TRBD2. J was trimmed by 2 bases and V by 5 bases; bases with no gene match: 7. The CDR3 is 16 residues long. In DNA form, the CDR3 reads TGTGCCAGCAGTAATACACTAGCGGGAGCGCAAGAGACCCAGTACTTC. Translated, it gives CASSNTLAGAQETQYF.

This chain links TRBV12-3 or TRBV12-4 with TRBJ2-2; D uncertain. This CDR3 region has 16 residues. The V end was cut by 6 bases, the J end by 1 base, with 15 bases between. The CDR3: CASSPEARLNTGELFF. CDR3 nucleotides: TGTGCCAGCAGCCCAGAGGCGAGATTGAACACCGGGGAGCTGTTTTTT.

This chain uses TRBV10-3 with TRBJ2-3; a possible D gene is TRBD1 (6 bases). CDR3 length: 14 residues. Deletions cut 7 bases from V and 1 base from J, with 12 bases between. Germline values: CDR1 ENHRY, CDR2 SYGVKD. CDR3 sequence: CAIKGVGGTDTQYF. CDR3 nucleotide sequence: TGTGCCATCAAGGGGGTTGGAGGCACAGATACGCAGTATTTT.

In its sample, this clonotype was seen a few times. This chain uses TRBV7-8 with TRBJ2-5; D tentatively reads TRBD1 or TRBD2 (5 bases each). CDR1 and CDR2 from the germline V gene are SGHVS and FQNEAQ. This CDR3 comprises 14 residues. V was shortened by 5 bases and J by 5 bases, with 15 bases between the two germline ends. The CDR3 region is CASSIRYGAETQYF. The CDR3 bases are TGTGCCAGCAGCATAAGATACGGGGCGGAGACCCAGTACTTC.

The chain combines TRBV6-2 or TRBV6-3 with TRBJ2-3, with 8 nucleotides matching TRBD2. CDR1 is MNHEY and CDR2 is SVGEGT in the germline V gene. The J segment lost 6 bases and the V segment lost 7 bases, leaving 12 bases of the junction unmatched. There are 15 residues in the CDR3. The CDR3, as DNA: TGTGCCAGCACCGTATCCTTCGGGAGGGTCGATACGCAGTATTTT. Protein product: CASTVSFGRVDTQYF.

This clonotype was found many times. V is TRBV10-3 and J is TRBJ2-7, with a weak D call TRBD1 (6 bases). The CDR3 consists of 11 residues. Germline CDR1 is ENHRY and CDR2 is SYGVKD. Trimming pared 10 bases from V and 1 base from J, leaving 8 bases between. CDR3 residues: CATGQSYEQYF. The CDR3 bases are TGTGCCACGGGACAATCCTACGAGCAGTACTTC.

This clonotype showed up just a few times. V usage is TRBV11-2 and J usage is TRBJ2-1; tentative D call: TRBD2 (6 bases). CDR3 length: 16 residues. V was trimmed by 5 bases and J by 4 bases, leaving 18 bases between them. Germline V gene lookup returns CDR1 SGHAT and CDR2 FQNNGV. CDR3 bases: TGTGCCAGCAGCGTATCTAGCGCAAGAGGGTACAATGAGCAGTTCTTC. Amino acid sequence: CASSVSSARGYNEQFF.